The next 22 T cell receptor beta chains were all read from a single sample in a study of regulatory T cells in long-lasting Graves disease. For TCR beta, libraries came from iRepertoire HTBI primers and Arm-PCR of CDR3 regions. Using its own MiXCR run on the multiplex PCR reads, TCRdb lists one record per CDR3 protein. Here the sample spans approximately 440,000 distinct CDR3 sequences, roughly 16% being singletons. Time point specified: newly diagnosed GD, antithyroid drugs for less than 3 months. Extracted RNA from PBMCs served as the source of the TCR library. This sample also belongs to another study, concerning T cells in Graves' hyperthyroidism and ophthalmopathy.

The specimen comprised peripheral blood mononuclear cells (PBMCs), sampled at new diagnosis, from a patient treated with antithyroid drugs. Receptors were obtained from a man aged 40-55 years with Graves disease.

Only a few counts were recorded for this clonotype. This chain joins TRBV28 and TRBJ2-3; D assignment may be TRBD1 or TRBD2 (5 bases each). CDR1 and CDR2 (germline): MDHEN, SYDVKM. The length of the CDR3 is 15 residues. V was clipped by 5 bases and J by 5 bases, with 17 bases between them. This CDR3 is CASSRSGQRGDTQYF. The CDR3 bases are TGTGCCAGCAGTCGGAGCGGCCAGAGGGGAGATACGCAGTATTTT.

This clonotype was seen repeatedly, ten times or more. The chain uses TRBV29-1 and TRBJ2-1; TRBD1 or TRBD2 may be the D gene (5 bases each). The CDR3 totals 15 residues. Trimming took 5 bases from V and 6 from J, leaving 20 bases between them. CDR1 is SQVTM and CDR2 is ANQGSEA in the germline V gene. CDR3 in amino acids: CSVPGRDWGINEQFF. The CDR3 coding sequence is TGCAGCGTTCCGGGTAGGGATTGGGGGATCAATGAGCAGTTCTTC.

The rearrangement links TRBV10-1 to TRBJ1-1; no firm D call. This CDR3 contains 15 residues. Trimming pared 3 bases from V and 3 bases from J, leaving 14 bases between. The germline V gene encodes CDR1 WNHNN and CDR2 SYGVQD (reference sequence). CDR3 sequence reads: CASSDGLGSDTEAFF. The CDR3 DNA is TGCGCCAGCAGTGATGGATTAGGTTCGGACACTGAAGCTTTCTTT.

In this sample, this clonotype turned up many times. The chain couples TRBV6-1 to TRBJ2-7; 8 nucleotides align to TRBD2. The CDR3 covers 14 residues. The V and J ends lost 4 bases and 6 bases, in that order; junction bases with no gene match: 8. The germline gives CDR1 MNHNS, CDR2 SASEGT. The CDR3 region is CASSAFAGGGEQYF. In DNA form, the CDR3 reads TGTGCCAGCAGTGCTTTTGCGGGAGGAGGCGAGCAGTACTTC.

There are many counts of this clonotype. This chain uses TRBV18 with TRBJ1-2, with unresolved D. Germline V gene sequence: CDR1 KGHSH, CDR2 LQKENI. Trimming removed 3 bases at V and 6 bases at J, with 11 bases between. This CDR3 has 13 residues. The CDR3 nucleotides read TGTGCCAGCTCACCGGTCCGGCAGGATGGCTACACCTTC. Its translation is CASSPVRQDGYTF.

This clonotype showed up many times. This chain connects TRBV30 to TRBJ1-1; D unclear. The CDR3 extends over 14 amino acids. Trimming took off 4 bases at V and 1 base at J, with 13 bases between the two ends. Germline V lookup: CDR1 GTSNPN, CDR2 SVGIG (reference sequence). This chain's CDR3 is CAWKPRTWNTEAFF. The CDR3 DNA reads TGTGCCTGGAAACCACGGACTTGGAACACTGAAGCTTTCTTT.

This clonotype was found a few times. The gene calls are TRBV12-3 or TRBV12-4 and TRBJ2-7, with D possibly TRBD1 on 7 matching bases. This CDR3 has 14 residues. Trimming shortened V by 8 bases and J by 6 bases, and 20 bases separated the two germline ends. CDR3 sequence reads: CASGLQGGGGEQYF. DNA of the CDR3: TGTGCCAGCGGTCTCCAGGGGGGCGGAGGCGAGCAGTACTTC.

In this sample, this clonotype turned up many times. The J gene is TRBJ2-1, the V gene TRBV30, with 9 bases matching TRBD2. This CDR3 is built from 17 residues. Trimming cost V 0 bases and J 9 bases; bases outside gene matches: 15. In germline, CDR1 is GTSNPN, CDR2 SVGIG (reference sequence). The CDR3 nucleotides read TGTGCCTGGAGTGTAAGACTCTTCGCGGGAGGGTGGGGTGAGCAGTTCTTC. Its translation: CAWSVRLFAGGWGEQFF.

The chain joins TRBV6-2 or TRBV6-3 to TRBJ2-1; 16 bases line up with TRBD2. The V gene's germline CDR1 is MNHEY and CDR2 SVGEGT. V shed 4 bases, J shed 3 bases, and the junction held 9 bases outside the gene matches. The CDR3 length is 19 residues. CDR3 sequence: CASSLEGTSGRAYYNEQFF. The CDR3 bases are TGTGCCAGCAGTTTAGAGGGGACTAGCGGGAGGGCCTACTACAATGAGCAGTTCTTC.

This clonotype was counted at least ten times. V is TRBV12-3 or TRBV12-4 and J is TRBJ1-1; 10 nucleotides match TRBD1. The CDR3 spans 14 residues. V shed 6 bases and J 5 bases; nucleotides not matched to a gene: 6. CDR3 nucleotides: TGTGCCAGCAGGCGGACAGGGGGAGAGACTGAAGCTTTCTTT. This sequence encodes CASRRTGGETEAFF.

This clonotype has a handful of counts. The rearrangement uses TRBV6-1 and TRBJ2-1, with 9 positions matching TRBD1. CDR3 length: 15 amino acids. Unmatched junction bases numbered 4, after V lost 5 bases and J lost 2 bases. Germline V gene data show CDR1 as MNHNS and CDR2 as SASEGT. In DNA form, the CDR3 reads TGTGCCAGCAGTCCCGGGACAGGGACCTACAATGAGCAGTTCTTC. This encodes CASSPGTGTYNEQFF.

V is TRBV6-5 and J is TRBJ1-5; 11 bases map to TRBD1. The CDR3 runs to 14 residues. V lost 2 bases to trimming and J lost 6 bases; unmatched junction nucleotides: 0. Germline values: CDR1 MNHEY, CDR2 SVGAGI. The CDR3 DNA is TGTGCCAGCAGTTACGGGACAGGGGGTCAGCCCCAGCATTTT. It codes for CASSYGTGGQPQHF.

In its sample, this clonotype was seen a few times. The chain's CDR3 is CASSLGGQFYEQYF. The CDR3 nucleotides are TGCGCCAGCAGCTTGGGGGGACAGTTCTACGAGCAGTACTTC. The chain is built from TRBV5-1 and TRBJ2-7, with 7 positions matching TRBD1. V shed 0 bases, J shed 3 bases, and the junction held 3 bases outside the gene matches. This CDR3 spans 14 amino acids. Germline assignment: CDR1 SGHRS and CDR2 YFSETQ.

At least ten counts were recorded for this clonotype. This chain uses TRBV29-1 with TRBJ1-1; 7 nucleotides align to TRBD1. CDR1 and CDR2 (germline): SQVTM, ANQGSEA. V trimming: 5 bases; J trimming: 3 bases; junction bases outside the gene matches: 3. The CDR3 runs 12 residues. The DNA of the CDR3 is TGCAGCGTTTGGGACAGACACACTGAAGCTTTCTTT. This translates into CSVWDRHTEAFF.

In DNA form, the CDR3 reads TGCAGCAGTATTGCAGGTCGAGTAGCTTTCTTT. This gives the protein CSSIAGRVAFF. The chain employs TRBV20-1 and TRBJ1-1; D gene ambiguous. CDR1 and CDR2 from the germline V gene are DFQATT and SNEGSKA (reference sequence). This CDR3 comprises 11 residues.

In this sample, this clonotype turned up many times. The rearrangement uses TRBV27 and TRBJ2-1; TRBD2 matches at 11 bases. The CDR3 extends over 15 amino acids. CDR1 is MNHEY and CDR2 is SMNVEV in the germline V gene (reference sequence). V lost 2 bases and J lost 5; bases outside the gene matches: 2. The CDR3 reads CASSLAGLADNEQFF. In DNA, the CDR3 is TGTGCCAGCAGTTTAGCGGGACTAGCGGACAATGAGCAGTTCTTC.

The rearrangement joins TRBV7-3 to TRBJ1-5; no reliable D call. The length of the CDR3 is 13 residues. Germline V CDR1 and CDR2: SGHTA, FQGTGA. V was pared by 1 base and J by 13 bases, with 14 bases between. The CDR3 DNA follows: TGTGCCAGCAGCTTAAGTAAGCCGAGTATTCAGCATTTT. This gives the protein CASSLSKPSIQHF.

Concerning this clonotype: A much bigger clone sits one base away, suggesting this may be a read error. The chain combines TRBV27 with TRBJ2-7, with D unresolved. The CDR3 has 11 residues. The germline CDR1 and CDR2 sequences are MNHEY and SMNVEV (reference sequence). CDR3 sequence: CVSSPEDEQYF. The CDR3 DNA reads TGTGTCAGCAGTCCCGAGGACGAGCAGTACTTC.

J is TRBJ2-3 and V is TRBV6-2 or TRBV6-3; maybe TRBD2 (6 bases). V was pared by 3 bases and J by 14 bases, with 15 bases between. Germline loops: CDR1 MNHEY, CDR2 SVGEGT. The CDR3 covers 12 residues. This CDR3 is CASSYGGLTWYF. CDR3 coding DNA: TGTGCCAGCAGTTATGGAGGACTAACATGGTATTTT.

The genes are TRBV20-1 and TRBJ2-1, with 7 nucleotides matching TRBD2. Unmatched junction bases numbered 6, after V lost 6 bases and J lost 4 bases. Germline V CDR1 and CDR2: DFQATT, SNEGSKA (reference sequence). This CDR3 is 13 amino acids long. CDR3 region: CSASAGGYNEQFF. The CDR3 coding sequence is TGCAGTGCCTCAGCCGGGGGGTACAATGAGCAGTTCTTC.

This clonotype was detected only a few times. This chain uses TRBV20-1 with TRBJ1-5; D is perhaps TRBD1 (6 bases). The CDR3 covers 16 residues. Deletions cut 2 bases from V and 1 base from J, with 15 bases between. The germline V gene encodes CDR1 DFQATT and CDR2 SNEGSKA (reference sequence). The CDR3 nucleotides are TGCAGTGCTAGACGTAATAACAGGGTGAGCAATCAGCCCCAGCATTTT. Residues: CSARRNNRVSNQPQHF.

This clonotype appeared many times. V usage is TRBV2 and J usage is TRBJ2-2; possibly TRBD2 for D (6 bases). Germline-derived CDR1 and CDR2 are SNHLY and FYNNEI. V was shortened by 3 bases and J by 0 bases, with 8 bases between the two germline ends. This CDR3 contains 15 residues. In DNA, the CDR3 is TGTGCCAGCAGTGAGGCTAGCGCGAACACCGGGGAGCTGTTTTTT. It is translated as CASSEASANTGELFF.